A single sample is the source of the 12 T cell receptor beta chains below, sequenced in a study of blood T cell repertoires in COVID-19. TCRdb keeps only in-frame clones here, not all; method: immunoSEQ multiplex PCR. Found here are about 270,000 clones, more than 80% of them singletons; the top ten hold roughly 4.3%. Sequences were obtained from PBMCs or T cells enriched from blood (not recorded which). The receptors come from a woman aged 30 to 39 with acute COVID-19.

This rearrangement joins TRBV7-9 to TRBJ2-1, with D possibly TRBD2 on 5 matching bases. V was clipped by 7 bases and J by 3 bases, with 16 bases between them. The CDR3 has 15 residues. The germline V gene has CDR1 SEHNR and CDR2 FQNEAQ (reference sequence). CDR3 bases: TGTGCCAGCACTTTGGGAGCAGGACTCTACAATGAGCAGTTCTTC. It encodes CASTLGAGLYNEQFF.

J is TRBJ2-2 and V is TRBV29-1; D possibly corresponds to TRBD1 (5 bases). This CDR3 has 12 amino acids. Looked up from germline, CDR1 is SQVTM and CDR2 is ANQGSEA. Trimming removed 6 bases from V and 6 bases from J, with 11 bases in between. The CDR3 region is CSVREGAGELFF. CDR3 nucleotides: TGCAGCGTCAGGGAAGGAGCCGGGGAGCTGTTTTTT.

The chain joins TRBV18 to TRBJ2-1; 9 positions agree with TRBD2. CDR1 is KGHSH and CDR2 is LQKENI in the germline V gene. The CDR3 runs to 18 residues. J gave up 6 bases and V 4 bases, and 16 bases lay outside the gene matches. The CDR3 DNA sequence: TGTGCCAGCTCACGCCAACCGGCGCTAGCGGGATCGTTCAATGAGCAGTTCTTC. Protein product: CASSRQPALAGSFNEQFF.

The chain uses TRBV19 and TRBJ1-4, with D possibly being TRBD1 (5 bases). This CDR3 is built from 15 residues. CDR1 is LNHDA and CDR2 is SQIVND in the germline V gene (reference sequence). V dropped 2 bases and J dropped 4 bases, with 11 bases sitting between them. CDR3 sequence reads: CASSIKDTGNEKLFF. The CDR3 nucleotides are TGTGCCAGTAGTATAAAGGACACGGGTAATGAAAAACTGTTTTTT.

This chain uses TRBV5-1 with TRBJ2-1; 9 bases are a match to TRBD2. The CDR3 contains 16 residues. From germline, CDR1 is SGHRS and CDR2 YFSETQ. With V trimmed by 0 bases and J by 12 bases, 13 bases remained unmatched. The CDR3 DNA is TGCGCCAGCAGCTTGGAACGTCCTAGCGGGAAATTGTCGCAGTTCTTC. It translates to CASSLERPSGKLSQFF.

The count of this clone is one. The V and J genes are TRBV24-1 and TRBJ2-3, with D maybe TRBD2 (5 bases). The CDR3 is 16 residues long. Between the trimmed V and J ends, which lost 2 bases and 1 base, there was a span of 12 bases. In germline, CDR1 is KGHDR, CDR2 SFDVKD. The CDR3 region has the DNA TGTGCCACCAGTGATTCTGGCCTAGCCGGCACAGATACGCAGTATTTT. As protein: CATSDSGLAGTDTQYF.

The chain couples TRBV6-1 to TRBJ1-1; no clear D gene. Trimming took 2 bases from V and 0 from J, leaving 7 bases between them. The CDR3 runs to 14 residues. Looked up from germline, CDR1 is MNHNS and CDR2 is SASEGT. The CDR3 nucleotides are TGTGCCAGCAGTGAACAGGTAATGAACACTGAAGCTTTCTTT. As protein: CASSEQVMNTEAFF.

This rearrangement joins TRBV4-1 to TRBJ2-7; perhaps TRBD1 as D (5 bases). Trimming took 1 base from V and 2 from J, leaving 15 bases between them. This CDR3 has 16 residues. The V gene's germline CDR1 is MGHRA and CDR2 YSYEKL. CDR3 amino acids: CASSQGGSRTPYEQYF. The CDR3 DNA follows: TGCGCCAGCAGCCAAGGGGGCTCTCGCACCCCCTACGAGCAGTACTTC.

The V call is TRBV7-2, the J call TRBJ2-1; 8 positions match TRBD1. There are 18 residues in the CDR3. The germline CDR1 and CDR2 sequences are SGHTA and FQGNSA. V lost 6 bases, J lost 3 bases, and 16 bases stayed unmatched. CDR3 residues: CASRQNLRQGSYYNEQFF. CDR3 in DNA: TGTGCCAGCAGACAAAACCTCCGACAGGGGTCTTACTACAATGAGCAGTTCTTC.

The chain joins TRBV3-1 (or the pseudogene TRBV3-2) to TRBJ1-1; D unclear. V was trimmed by 5 bases and J by 1 base, leaving 8 bases between them. Germline V gives CDR1 LGHDT, CDR2 YNNKEL (reference sequence). This CDR3 has 13 amino acids. The CDR3 DNA follows: TGTGCCAGCAGCAATACAGAGAACACTGAAGCTTTCTTT. This encodes CASSNTENTEAFF.

The chain carries TRBV27 and TRBJ2-3, with D possibly matching TRBD1 (6 bases). Between the trimmed V and J ends, which lost 6 bases and 4 bases, there was a span of 17 bases. Germline CDR1 MNHEY, CDR2 SMNVEV (reference sequence). The CDR3 has 15 residues. The CDR3 nucleotides are TGTGCCAGCAGGTGGACAGCTCGGGGCTCAGATACGCAGTATTTT. Its translation is CASRWTARGSDTQYF.

The chain carries TRBV9 and TRBJ2-2; D unclear. The CDR3 runs 13 residues. Germline-derived CDR1 and CDR2 are SGDLS and YYNGEE. V gave up 4 bases and J gave up 7 bases, with 11 bases separating them. The CDR3: CASSSLGFGELFF. The DNA of the CDR3 is TGTGCCAGCAGCTCCCTCGGGTTCGGGGAGCTGTTTTTT.